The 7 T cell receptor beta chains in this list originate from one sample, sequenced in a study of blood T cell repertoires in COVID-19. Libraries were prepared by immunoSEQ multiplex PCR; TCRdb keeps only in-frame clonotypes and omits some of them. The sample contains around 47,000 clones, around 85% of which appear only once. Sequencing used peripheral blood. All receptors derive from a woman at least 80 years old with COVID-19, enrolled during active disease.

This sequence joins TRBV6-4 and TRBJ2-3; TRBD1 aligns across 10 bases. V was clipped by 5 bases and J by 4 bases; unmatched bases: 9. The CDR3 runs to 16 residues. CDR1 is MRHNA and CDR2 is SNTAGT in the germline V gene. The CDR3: CASSITTGGSADTQYF. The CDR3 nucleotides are TGTGCCAGCAGTATCACGACAGGGGGCTCCGCAGATACGCAGTATTTT.

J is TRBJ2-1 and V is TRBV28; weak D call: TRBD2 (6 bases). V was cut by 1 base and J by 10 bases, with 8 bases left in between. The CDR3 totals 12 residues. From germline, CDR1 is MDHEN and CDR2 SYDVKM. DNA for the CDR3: TGTGCCAGCAGTTTATCTAGCGTAGAGCAGTTCTTC. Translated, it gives CASSLSSVEQFF.

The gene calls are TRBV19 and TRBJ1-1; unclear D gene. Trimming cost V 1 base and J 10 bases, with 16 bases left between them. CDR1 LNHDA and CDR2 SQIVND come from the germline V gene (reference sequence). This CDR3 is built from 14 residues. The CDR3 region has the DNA TGTGCCAGTAGTATAGGGCGCCGGGAGAGCGGAGCTTTCTTT. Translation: CASSIGRRESGAFF. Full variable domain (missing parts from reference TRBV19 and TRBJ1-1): DGGITQSPKYLFRKEGQNVTLSCEQNLNHDAMYWYRQDPGQGLRLIYYSQIVNDFQKGDIAEGYSVSREKKESFPLTVTSAQKNPTAFYLCASSIGRRESGAFFGQGTRLTVV.

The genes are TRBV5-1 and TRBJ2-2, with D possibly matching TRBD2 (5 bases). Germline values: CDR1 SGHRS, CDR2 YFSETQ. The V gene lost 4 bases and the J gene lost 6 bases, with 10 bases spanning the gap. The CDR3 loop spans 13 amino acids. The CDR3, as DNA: TGCGCCAGCAGCCACCCCGGGGCCGGGGAGCTGTTTTTT. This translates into CASSHPGAGELFF. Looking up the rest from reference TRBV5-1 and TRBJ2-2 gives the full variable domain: KAGVTQTPRYLIKTRGQQVTLSCSPISGHRSVSWYQQTPGQGLQFLFEYFSETQRNKGNFPGRFSGRQFSNSRSEMNVSTLELGDSALYLCASSHPGAGELFFGEGSRLTVL.

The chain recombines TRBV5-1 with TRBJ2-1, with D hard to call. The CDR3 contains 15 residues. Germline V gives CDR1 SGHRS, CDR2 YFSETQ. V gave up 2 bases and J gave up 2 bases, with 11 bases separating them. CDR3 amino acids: CASSLGGWAYNEQFF. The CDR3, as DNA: TGCGCCAGCAGCTTAGGCGGTTGGGCCTACAATGAGCAGTTCTTC.

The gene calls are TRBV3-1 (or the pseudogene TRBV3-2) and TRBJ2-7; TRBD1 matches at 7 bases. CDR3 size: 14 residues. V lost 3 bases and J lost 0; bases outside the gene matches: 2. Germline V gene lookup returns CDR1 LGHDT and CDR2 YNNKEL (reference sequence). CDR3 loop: CASSQGTVSYEQYF. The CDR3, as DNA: TGTGCCAGCAGCCAGGGGACAGTCTCCTACGAGCAGTACTTC.

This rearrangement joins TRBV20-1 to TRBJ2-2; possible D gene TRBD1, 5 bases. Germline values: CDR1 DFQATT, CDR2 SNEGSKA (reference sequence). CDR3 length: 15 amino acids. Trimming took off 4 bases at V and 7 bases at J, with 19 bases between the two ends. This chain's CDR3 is CSANDWGGKVGELFF. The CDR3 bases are TGCAGTGCTAATGACTGGGGCGGTAAGGTCGGGGAGCTGTTTTTT.